This T cell receptor (beta chain) was identified during a study of beta chain features in type 1 diabetes. Regarding the study as a whole: Researchers report that Type 1 diabetes patients had moderately but significantly shorter TCRB CDR3s across all four CD4+ subsets.

The V gene's germline CDR1 is SGHTA and CDR2 FQGTGA. With 3 bases clipped from V and 0 bases from J, the junction kept 8 bases outside the gene matches. The CDR3 totals 17 residues. All of the isolated RNA was reverse transcribed, so expressed TCRB transcripts were sequenced. Sequencing used immunoSEQ multiplex PCR; TCRdb keeps in-frame clones, though not all of them. The sample includes 300,000 to 450,000 clones, around 10% of them seen just once. This clone appeared a few times. Its antigen is currently unknown. This clonotype was sampled from a man younger than 40 with type 1 diabetes. The chain carries TRBV7-3 and TRBJ2-3; 8 bases map to TRBD1. Material: central memory CD4+ T cells from blood. The DNA for the CDR3 is TGTGCCAGCAGCTTCGCCCCGGACAGGGCTAGCACAGATACGCAGTATTTT. Translating gives CASSFAPDRASTDTQYF.